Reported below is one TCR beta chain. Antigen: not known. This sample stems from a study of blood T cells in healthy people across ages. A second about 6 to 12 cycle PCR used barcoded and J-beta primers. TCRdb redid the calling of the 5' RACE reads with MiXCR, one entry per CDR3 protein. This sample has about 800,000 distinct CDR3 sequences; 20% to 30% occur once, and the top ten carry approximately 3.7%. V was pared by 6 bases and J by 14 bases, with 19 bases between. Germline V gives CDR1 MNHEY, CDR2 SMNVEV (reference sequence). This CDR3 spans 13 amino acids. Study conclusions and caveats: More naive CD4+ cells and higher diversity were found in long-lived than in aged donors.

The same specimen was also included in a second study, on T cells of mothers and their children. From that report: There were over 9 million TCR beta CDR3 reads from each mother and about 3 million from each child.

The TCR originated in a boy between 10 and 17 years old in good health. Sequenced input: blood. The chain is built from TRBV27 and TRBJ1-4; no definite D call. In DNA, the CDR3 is TGTGCCAGCAGCCCCATCGGACCGACATTCCTGTTTTTT. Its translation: CASSPIGPTFLFF. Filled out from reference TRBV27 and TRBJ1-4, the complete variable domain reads EAQVTQNPRYLITVTGKKLTVTCSQNMNHEYMSWYRQDPGLGLRQIYYSMNVEVTDKGDVPEGYKVSRKEKRNFPLILESPSPNQTSLYFCASSPIGPTFLFFGSGTQLSVL.